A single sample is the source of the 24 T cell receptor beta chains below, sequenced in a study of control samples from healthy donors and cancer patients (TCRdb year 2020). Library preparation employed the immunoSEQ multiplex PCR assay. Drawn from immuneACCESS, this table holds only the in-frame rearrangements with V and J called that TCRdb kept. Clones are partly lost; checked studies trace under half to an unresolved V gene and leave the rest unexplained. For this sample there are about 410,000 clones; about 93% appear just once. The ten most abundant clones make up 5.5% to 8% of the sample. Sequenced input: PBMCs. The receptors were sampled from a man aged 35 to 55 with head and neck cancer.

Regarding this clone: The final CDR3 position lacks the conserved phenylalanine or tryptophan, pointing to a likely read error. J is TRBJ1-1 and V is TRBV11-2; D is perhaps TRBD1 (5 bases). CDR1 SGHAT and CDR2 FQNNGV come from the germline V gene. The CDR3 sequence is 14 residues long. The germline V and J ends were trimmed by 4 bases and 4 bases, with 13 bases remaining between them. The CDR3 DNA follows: TGTGCCAGCAGCTCCCCAGGGCTGAGCACTGAAGCTTTCCTT. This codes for CASSSPGLSTEAFL.

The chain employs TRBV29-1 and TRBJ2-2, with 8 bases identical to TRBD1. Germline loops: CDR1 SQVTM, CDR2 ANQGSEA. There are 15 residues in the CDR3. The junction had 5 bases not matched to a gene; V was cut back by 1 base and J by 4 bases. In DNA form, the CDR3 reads TGCAGCGTTGAAGGGGGGCAGGGGGCCACCGGGGAGCTGTTTTTT. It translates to CSVEGGQGATGELFF.

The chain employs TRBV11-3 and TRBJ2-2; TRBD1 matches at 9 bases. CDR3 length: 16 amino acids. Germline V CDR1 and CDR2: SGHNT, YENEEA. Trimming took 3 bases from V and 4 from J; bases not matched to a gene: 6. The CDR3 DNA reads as TGTGCCAGCAGCTTTCCGGGACAGGGTCGCACCGGGGAGCTGTTTTTT. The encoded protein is CASSFPGQGRTGELFF. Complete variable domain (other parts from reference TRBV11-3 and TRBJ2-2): EAGVVQSPRYKIIEKKQPVAFWCNPISGHNTLYWYLQNLGQGPELLIRYENEEAVDDSQLPKDRFSAERLKGVDSTLKIQPAELGDSAVYLCASSFPGQGRTGELFFGEGSRLTVL.

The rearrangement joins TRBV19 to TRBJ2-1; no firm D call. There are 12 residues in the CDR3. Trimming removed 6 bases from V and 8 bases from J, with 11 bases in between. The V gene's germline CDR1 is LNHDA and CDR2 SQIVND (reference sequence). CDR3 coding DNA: TGTGCCAGTAGCATTGGCTTCTATGAGCAGTTCTTC. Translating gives CASSIGFYEQFF.

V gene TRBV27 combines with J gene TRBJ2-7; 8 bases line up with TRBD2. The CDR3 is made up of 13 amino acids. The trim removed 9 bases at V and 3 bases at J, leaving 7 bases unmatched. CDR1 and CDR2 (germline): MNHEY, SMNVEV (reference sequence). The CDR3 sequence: CASGGGLDYEQYF. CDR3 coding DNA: TGTGCCAGTGGCGGGGGGCTTGACTACGAGCAGTACTTC.

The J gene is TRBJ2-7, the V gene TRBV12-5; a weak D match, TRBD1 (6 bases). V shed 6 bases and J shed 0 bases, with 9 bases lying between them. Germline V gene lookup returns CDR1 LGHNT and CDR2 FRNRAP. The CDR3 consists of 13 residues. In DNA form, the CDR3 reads TGTGCTAGTGGGTTAGGGGGCTCCTACGAGCAGTACTTC. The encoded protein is CASGLGGSYEQYF.

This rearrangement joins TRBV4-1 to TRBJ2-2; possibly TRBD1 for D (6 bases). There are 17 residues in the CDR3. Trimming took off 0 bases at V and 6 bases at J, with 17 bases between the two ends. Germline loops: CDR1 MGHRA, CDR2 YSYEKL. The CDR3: CASSQETGTRAAGELFF. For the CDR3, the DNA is TGCGCCAGCAGCCAAGAAACCGGGACAAGGGCGGCCGGGGAGCTGTTTTTT.

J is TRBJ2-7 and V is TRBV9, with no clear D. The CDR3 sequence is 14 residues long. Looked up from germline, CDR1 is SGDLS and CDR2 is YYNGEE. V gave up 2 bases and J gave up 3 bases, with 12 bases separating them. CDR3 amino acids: CASSVTGLSYEQYF. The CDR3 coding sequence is TGTGCCAGCAGCGTGACGGGTCTAAGCTACGAGCAGTACTTC.

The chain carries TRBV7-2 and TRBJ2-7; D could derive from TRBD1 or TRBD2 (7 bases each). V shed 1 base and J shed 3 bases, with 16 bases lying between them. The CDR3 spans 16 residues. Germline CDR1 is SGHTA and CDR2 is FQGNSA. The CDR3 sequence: CASSLGGGQSFYEQYF. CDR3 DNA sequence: TGTGCCAGCAGCTTAGGCGGGGGACAGAGCTTCTACGAGCAGTACTTC. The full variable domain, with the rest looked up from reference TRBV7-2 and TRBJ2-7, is GAGVSQSPSNKVTEKGKDVELRCDPISGHTALYWYRQSLGQGLEFLIYFQGNSAPDKSGLPSDRFSAERTGGSVSTLTIQRTQQEDSAVYLCASSLGGGQSFYEQYFGPGTRLTVT.

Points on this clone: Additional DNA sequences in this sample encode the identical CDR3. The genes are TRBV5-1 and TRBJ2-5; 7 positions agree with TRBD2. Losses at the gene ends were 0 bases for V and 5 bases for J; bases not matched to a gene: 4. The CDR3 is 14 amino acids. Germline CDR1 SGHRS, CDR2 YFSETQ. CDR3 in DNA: TGCGCCAGCAGCTTGGAGGGAGCGGGGGAGACCCAGTACTTC. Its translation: CASSLEGAGETQYF.

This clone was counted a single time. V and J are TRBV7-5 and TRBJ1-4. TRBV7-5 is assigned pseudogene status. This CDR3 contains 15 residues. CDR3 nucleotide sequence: TGTGCCAGAAGCTTAGCGCTTCGGGCGGGTGAAAAACTGTTTTTT. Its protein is CARSLALRAGEKLFF.

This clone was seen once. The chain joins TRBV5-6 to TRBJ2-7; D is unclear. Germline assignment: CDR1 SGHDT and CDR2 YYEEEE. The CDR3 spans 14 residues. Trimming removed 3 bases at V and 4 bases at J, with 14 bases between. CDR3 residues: CASSSQRQGYEQYF. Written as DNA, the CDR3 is TGTGCCAGCAGCTCTCAACGACAAGGTTACGAGCAGTACTTC. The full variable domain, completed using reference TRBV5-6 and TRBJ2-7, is DAGVTQSPTHLIKTRGQQVTLRCSPKSGHDTVSWYQQALGQGPQFIFQYYEEEERQRGNFPDRFSGHQFPNYSSELNVNALLLGDSALYLCASSSQRQGYEQYFGPGTRLTVT.

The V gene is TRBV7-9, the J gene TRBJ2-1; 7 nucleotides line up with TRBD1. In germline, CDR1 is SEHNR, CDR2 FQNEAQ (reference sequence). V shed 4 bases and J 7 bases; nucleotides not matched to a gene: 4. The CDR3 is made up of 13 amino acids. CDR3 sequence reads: CASSSQGLNEQFF. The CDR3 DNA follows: TGTGCCAGCAGCTCACAGGGGCTTAATGAGCAGTTCTTC.

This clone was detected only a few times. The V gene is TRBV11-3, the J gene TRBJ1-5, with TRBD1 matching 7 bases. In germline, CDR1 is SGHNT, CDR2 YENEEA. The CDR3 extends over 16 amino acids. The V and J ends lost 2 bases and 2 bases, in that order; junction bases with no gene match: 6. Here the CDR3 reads CASSLRRQGGNQPQHF. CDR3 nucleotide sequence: TGTGCCAGCAGCTTACGCAGGCAGGGGGGCAATCAGCCCCAGCATTTT.

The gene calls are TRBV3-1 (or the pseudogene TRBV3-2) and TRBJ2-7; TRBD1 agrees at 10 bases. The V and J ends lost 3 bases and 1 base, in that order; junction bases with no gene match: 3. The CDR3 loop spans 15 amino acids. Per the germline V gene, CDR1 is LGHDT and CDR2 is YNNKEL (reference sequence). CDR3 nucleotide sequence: TGTGCCAGCAGCCATGACAGGGGGCTATCCTACGAGCAGTACTTC. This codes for CASSHDRGLSYEQYF.

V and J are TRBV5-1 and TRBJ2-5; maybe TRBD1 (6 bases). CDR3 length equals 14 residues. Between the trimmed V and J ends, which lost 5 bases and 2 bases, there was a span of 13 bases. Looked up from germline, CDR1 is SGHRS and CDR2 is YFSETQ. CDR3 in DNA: TGCGCCAGCAGGATTTTACAGGGACAAGAGACCCAGTACTTC. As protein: CASRILQGQETQYF.

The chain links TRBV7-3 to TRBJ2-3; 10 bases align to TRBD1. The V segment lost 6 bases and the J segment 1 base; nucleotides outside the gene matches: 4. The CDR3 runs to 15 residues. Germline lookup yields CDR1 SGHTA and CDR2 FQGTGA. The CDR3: CASRLGQGGTDTQYF. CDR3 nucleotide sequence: TGTGCCAGCAGACTCGGACAGGGGGGCACAGATACGCAGTATTTT.

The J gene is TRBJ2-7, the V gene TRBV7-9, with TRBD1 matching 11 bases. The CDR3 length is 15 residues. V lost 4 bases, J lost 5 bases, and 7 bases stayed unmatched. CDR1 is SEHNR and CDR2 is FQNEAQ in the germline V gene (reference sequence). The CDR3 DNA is TGTGCCAGCAGCTCCTGGGACAGGGGGAAGGACGAGCAGTACTTC. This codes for CASSSWDRGKDEQYF. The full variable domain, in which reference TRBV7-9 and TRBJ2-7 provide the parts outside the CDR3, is DTGVSQNPRHKITKRGQNVTFRCDPISEHNRLYWYRQTLGQGPEFLTYFQNEAQLEKSRLLSDRFSAERPKGSFSTLEIQRTEQGDSAMYLCASSSWDRGKDEQYFGPGTRLTVT.

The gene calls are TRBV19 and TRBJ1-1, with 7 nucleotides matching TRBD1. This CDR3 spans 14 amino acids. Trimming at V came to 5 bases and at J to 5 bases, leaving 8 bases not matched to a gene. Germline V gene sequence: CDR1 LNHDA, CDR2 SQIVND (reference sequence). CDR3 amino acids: CASSYDRVGTEAFF. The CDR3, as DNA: TGTGCCAGTAGTTACGACAGGGTAGGGACTGAAGCTTTCTTT.

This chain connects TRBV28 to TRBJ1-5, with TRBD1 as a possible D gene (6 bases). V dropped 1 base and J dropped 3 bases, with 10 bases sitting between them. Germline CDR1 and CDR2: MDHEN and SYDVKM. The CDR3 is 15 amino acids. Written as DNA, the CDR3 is TGTGCCAGCAGTTTATATTACAGGGCCAATCAGCCCCAGCATTTT. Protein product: CASSLYYRANQPQHF.

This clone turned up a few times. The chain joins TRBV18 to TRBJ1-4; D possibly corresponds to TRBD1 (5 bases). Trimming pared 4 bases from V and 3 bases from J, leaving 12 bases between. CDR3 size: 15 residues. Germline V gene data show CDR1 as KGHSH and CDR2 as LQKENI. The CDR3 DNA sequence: TGTGCCAGCTCACGGGCAGGGACCTCTAATGAAAAACTGTTTTTT. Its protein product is CASSRAGTSNEKLFF. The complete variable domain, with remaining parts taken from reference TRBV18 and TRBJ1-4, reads NAGVMQNPRHLVRRRGQEARLRCSPMKGHSHVYWYRQLPEEGLKFMVYLQKENIIDESGMPKERFSAEFPKEGPSILRIQQVVRGDSAAYFCASSRAGTSNEKLFFGSGTQLSVL.

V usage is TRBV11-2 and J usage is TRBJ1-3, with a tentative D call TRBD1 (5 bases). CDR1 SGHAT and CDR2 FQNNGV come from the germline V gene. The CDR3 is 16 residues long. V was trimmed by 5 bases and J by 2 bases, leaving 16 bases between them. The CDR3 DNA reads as TGTGCCAGCAGCCAACGCGGGGGTAGAACTGGAAACACCATATATTTT. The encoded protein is CASSQRGGRTGNTIYF. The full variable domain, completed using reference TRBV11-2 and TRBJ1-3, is EAGVAQSPRYKIIEKRQSVAFWCNPISGHATLYWYQQILGQGPKLLIQFQNNGVVDDSQLPKDRFSAERLKGVDSTLKIQPAKLEDSAVYLCASSQRGGRTGNTIYFGEGSWLTVV.

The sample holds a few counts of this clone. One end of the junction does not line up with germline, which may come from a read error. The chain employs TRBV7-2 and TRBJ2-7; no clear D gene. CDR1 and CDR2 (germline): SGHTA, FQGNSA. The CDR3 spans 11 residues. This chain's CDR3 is CASSSSFEQYF. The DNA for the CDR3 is TGTGCCAGCAGCTCCTCCTTCGAGCAGTACTTC.

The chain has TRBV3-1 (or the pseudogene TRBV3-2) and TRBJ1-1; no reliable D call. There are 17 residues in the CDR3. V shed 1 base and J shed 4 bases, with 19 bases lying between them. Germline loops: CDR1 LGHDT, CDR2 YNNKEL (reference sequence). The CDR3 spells CASSQGPIGLLGTEAFF. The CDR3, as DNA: TGTGCCAGCAGCCAAGGTCCCATCGGGCTGCTGGGCACTGAAGCTTTCTTT.